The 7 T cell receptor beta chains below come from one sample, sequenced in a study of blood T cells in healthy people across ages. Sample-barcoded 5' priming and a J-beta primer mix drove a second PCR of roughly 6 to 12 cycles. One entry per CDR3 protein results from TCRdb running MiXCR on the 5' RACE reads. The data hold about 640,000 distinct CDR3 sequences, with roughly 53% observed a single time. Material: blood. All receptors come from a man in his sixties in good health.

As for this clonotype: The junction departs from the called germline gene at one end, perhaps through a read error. CDR3 in amino acids: CASSQDRNAGELFF. In DNA form, the CDR3 reads TGTGCCAGCAGCCAGGACAGGAACGCCGGGGAGCTGTTTTTT. The J gene is TRBJ2-2, the V gene TRBV14; 7 nucleotides agree with TRBD1. CDR1 is SGHDN, CDR2 FVKESK, per germline. The CDR3 runs 14 residues.

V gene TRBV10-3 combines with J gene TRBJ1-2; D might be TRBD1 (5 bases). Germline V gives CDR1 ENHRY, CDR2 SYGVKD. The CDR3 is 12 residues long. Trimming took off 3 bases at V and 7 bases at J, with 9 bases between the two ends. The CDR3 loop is CAISDRGGGYTF. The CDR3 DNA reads TGTGCCATCAGTGATCGTGGGGGTGGCTACACCTTC.

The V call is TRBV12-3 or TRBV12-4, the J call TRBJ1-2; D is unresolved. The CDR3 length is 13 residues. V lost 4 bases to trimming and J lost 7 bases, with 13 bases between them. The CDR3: CASSSSSLGGYTF. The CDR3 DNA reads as TGTGCCAGCAGTTCCTCTTCTTTGGGTGGCTACACCTTC.

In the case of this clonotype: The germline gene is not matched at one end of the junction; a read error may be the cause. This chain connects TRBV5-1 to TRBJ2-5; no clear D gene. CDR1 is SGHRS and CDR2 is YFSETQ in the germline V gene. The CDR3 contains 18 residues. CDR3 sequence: CVSSLNAYPTSLQETQYF. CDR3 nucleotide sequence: TGCGTCAGCAGCTTGAATGCCTACCCAACCTCACTGCAAGAGACCCAGTACTTC.

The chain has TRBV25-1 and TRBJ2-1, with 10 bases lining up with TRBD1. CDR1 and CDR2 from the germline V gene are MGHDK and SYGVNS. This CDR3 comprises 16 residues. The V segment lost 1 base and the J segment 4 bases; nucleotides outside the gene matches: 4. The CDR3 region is CASSEWGQGSYNEQFF. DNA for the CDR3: TGTGCCAGCAGTGAATGGGGACAGGGGTCTTACAATGAGCAGTTCTTC. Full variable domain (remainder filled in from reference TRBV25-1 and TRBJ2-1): EADIYQTPRYLVIGTGKKITLECSQTMGHDKMYWYQQDPGMELHLIHYSYGVNSTEKGDLSSESTVSRIRTEHFPLTLESARPSHTSQYLCASSEWGQGSYNEQFFGPGTRLTVL.

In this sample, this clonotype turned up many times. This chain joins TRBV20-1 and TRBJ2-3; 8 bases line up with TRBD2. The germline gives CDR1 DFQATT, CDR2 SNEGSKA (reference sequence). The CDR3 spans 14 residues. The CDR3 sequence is CSLELADHTDTQYF. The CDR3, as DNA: TGCAGCCTGGAACTAGCGGACCACACAGATACGCAGTATTTT.

In DNA, the CDR3 is TGTGCCAGCAGTGACCCAGGAGTCTATGGCTACACCTTC. Its protein product is CASSDPGVYGYTF. The rearrangement joins TRBV6-1 to TRBJ1-2; D not certain. CDR1 and CDR2 (germline): MNHNS, SASEGT. The CDR3 runs 13 residues. The ends were cut back, 3 bases at V and 4 bases at J, with 9 bases in the middle.